The source of this T cell receptor beta chain is a study of cytomegalovirus exposure and HLA in healthy donors. The germline gives CDR1 SQVTM, CDR2 ANQGSEA. The J segment lost 5 bases and the V segment lost 6 bases, leaving 10 bases of the junction unmatched. The CDR3 totals 14 residues. Use of 60 Vbeta and 13 Jbeta primers characterized the PCR. The protocol was immunoSEQ multiplex PCR, while the TCRdb copy is restricted to in-frame clones and leaves out a portion. The sample lists about 180,000 clones, less than 80% occurring once. Study-wide results and caveats: Accurate prediction of HLA-A and HLA-B alleles (for most subjects) was reportedly achieved from TCR beta sequences. A missense variant in DCLRE1C was later tied to TCR beta V- and J-gene trimming. A previous analysis found most TCR beta V segments productive roughly 87% or roughly 30% of the time.

As regards this clone: The antigen is not known.

The rearrangement links TRBV29-1 to TRBJ1-1, with TRBD1 matching over 9 bases. The source is a man younger than 35 in good health and CMV-seronegative. Sequencing used PBMCs. DNA for the CDR3: TGCAGCGTAGCGCCACAGGGGGCGAAAACTGAAGCTTTCTTT. Translation: CSVAPQGAKTEAFF.